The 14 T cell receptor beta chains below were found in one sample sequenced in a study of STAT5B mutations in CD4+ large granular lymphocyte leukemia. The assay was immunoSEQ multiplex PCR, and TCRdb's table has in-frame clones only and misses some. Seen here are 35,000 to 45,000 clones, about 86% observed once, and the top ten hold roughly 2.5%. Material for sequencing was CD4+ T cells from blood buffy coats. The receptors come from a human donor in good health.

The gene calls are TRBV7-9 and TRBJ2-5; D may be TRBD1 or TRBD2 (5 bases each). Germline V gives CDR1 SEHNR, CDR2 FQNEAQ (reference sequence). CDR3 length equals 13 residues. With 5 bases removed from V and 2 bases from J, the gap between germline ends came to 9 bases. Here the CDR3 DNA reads TGTGCCAGCAGCAGGGGACGGCAAGAGACCCAGTACTTC. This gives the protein CASSRGRQETQYF.

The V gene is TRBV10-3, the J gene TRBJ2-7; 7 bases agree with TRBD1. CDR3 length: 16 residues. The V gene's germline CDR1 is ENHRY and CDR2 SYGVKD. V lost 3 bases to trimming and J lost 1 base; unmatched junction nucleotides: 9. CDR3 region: CAISEPWAGGSYEQYF. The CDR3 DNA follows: TGTGCCATCAGTGAACCCTGGGCAGGGGGTTCCTACGAGCAGTACTTC.

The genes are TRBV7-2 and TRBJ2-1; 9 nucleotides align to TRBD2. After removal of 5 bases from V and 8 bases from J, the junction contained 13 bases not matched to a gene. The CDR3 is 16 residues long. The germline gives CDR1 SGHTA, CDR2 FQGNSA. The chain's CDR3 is CASSGYSGRNRHEQFF. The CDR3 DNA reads TGTGCCAGCAGCGGTTATAGCGGGAGAAATCGTCATGAGCAGTTCTTC.

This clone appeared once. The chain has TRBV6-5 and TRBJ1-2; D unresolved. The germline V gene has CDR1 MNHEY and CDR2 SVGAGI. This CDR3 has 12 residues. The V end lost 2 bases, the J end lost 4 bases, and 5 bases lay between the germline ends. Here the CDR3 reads CASSYKGYGYTF. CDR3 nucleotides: TGTGCCAGCAGTTACAAGGGCTATGGCTACACCTTC.

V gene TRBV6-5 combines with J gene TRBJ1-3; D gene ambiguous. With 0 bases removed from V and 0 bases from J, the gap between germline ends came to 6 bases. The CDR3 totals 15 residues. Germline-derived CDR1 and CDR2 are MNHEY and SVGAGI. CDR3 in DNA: TGTGCCAGCAGTTACTCACCGAGCTCTGGAAACACCATATATTTT. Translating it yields CASSYSPSSGNTIYF.

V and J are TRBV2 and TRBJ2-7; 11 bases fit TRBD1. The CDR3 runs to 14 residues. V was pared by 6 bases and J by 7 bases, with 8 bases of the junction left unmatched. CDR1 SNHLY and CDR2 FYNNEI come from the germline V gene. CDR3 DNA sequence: TGTGCCAGCAGCGGCGGGACAGGGGGGAGGGAGCAGTACTTC. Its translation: CASSGGTGGREQYF.

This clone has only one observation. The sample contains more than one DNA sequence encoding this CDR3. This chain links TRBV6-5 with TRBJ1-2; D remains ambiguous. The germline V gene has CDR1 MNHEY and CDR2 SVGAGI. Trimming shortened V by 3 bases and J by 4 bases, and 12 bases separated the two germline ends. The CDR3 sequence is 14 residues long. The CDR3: CASSYRAGGYGYTF. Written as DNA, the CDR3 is TGTGCCAGCAGTTATCGGGCAGGCGGCTATGGCTACACCTTC.

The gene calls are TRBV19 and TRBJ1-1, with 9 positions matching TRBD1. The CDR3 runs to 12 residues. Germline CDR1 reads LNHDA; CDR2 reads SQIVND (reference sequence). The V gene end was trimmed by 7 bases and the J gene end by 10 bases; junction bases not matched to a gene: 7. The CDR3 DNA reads TGTGCCAGTATCGACAGGGGGATAGGAGCTTTCTTT. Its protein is CASIDRGIGAFF.

The CDR3 protein is CASSQDRGREQFF. DNA for the CDR3: TGCGCCAGCAGCCAAGACAGGGGTCGCGAGCAGTTCTTC. The J gene is TRBJ2-1, the V gene TRBV4-3; a weak D match, TRBD1 (6 bases). The length of the CDR3 is 13 residues. Trimming cost V 0 bases and J 10 bases, with 10 bases left between them. In germline, CDR1 is LGHNA, CDR2 YSLEER.

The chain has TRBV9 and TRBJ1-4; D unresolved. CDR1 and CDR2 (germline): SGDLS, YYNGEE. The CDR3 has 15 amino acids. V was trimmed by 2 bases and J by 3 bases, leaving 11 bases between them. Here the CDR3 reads CASSVNTVPNEKLFF. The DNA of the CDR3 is TGTGCCAGCAGCGTGAACACCGTTCCTAATGAAAAACTGTTTTTT.

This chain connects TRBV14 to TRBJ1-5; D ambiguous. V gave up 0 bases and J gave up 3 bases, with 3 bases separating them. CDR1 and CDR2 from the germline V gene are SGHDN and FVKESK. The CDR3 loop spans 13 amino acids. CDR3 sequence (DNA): TGTGCCAGCAGCCAAGATCACAATCAGCCCCAGCATTTT. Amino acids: CASSQDHNQPQHF.

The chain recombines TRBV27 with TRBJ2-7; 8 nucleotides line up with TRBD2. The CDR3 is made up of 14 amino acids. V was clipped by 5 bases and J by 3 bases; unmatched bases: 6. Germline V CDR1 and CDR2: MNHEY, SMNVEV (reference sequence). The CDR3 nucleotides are TGTGCCAGCAGTGCCCGGACTAGCAGCTACGAGCAGTACTTC. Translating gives CASSARTSSYEQYF.

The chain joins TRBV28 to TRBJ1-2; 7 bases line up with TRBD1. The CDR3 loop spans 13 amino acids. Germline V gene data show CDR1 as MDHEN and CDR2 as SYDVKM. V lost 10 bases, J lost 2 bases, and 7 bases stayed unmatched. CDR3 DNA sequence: TGTGCCACCCCGGGACAGTCAAACTATGGCTACACCTTC. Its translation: CATPGQSNYGYTF.

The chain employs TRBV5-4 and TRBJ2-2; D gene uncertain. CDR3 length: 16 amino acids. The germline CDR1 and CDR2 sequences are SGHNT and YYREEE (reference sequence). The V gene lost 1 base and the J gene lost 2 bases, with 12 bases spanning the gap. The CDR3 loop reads CASSLLRSSNTGELFF. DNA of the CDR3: TGTGCCAGCAGCTTGCTGCGGAGCTCTAACACCGGGGAGCTGTTTTTT.